This note documents a single T cell receptor (beta chain) sequence. Antigen unknown. CDR1 SNHLY and CDR2 FYNNEI come from the germline V gene. The CDR3 runs to 13 residues. This specimen belongs to a study of blood T cells in healthy people across ages. Per-sample PBMC isolation yielded at least 7 million cells. The authors ran a second PCR of roughly 6 to 12 cycles using a sample-barcoded 5' primer and a J-beta primer mix. TCRdb re-analysed the 5' RACE reads in MiXCR, keeping a single row per CDR3 protein. The data contain about 1.4 million distinct CDR3 sequences, approximately 59% of them singletons. Overall study findings and caveats: The long-lived group displayed more naive CD4+ cells, plus higher diversity, than the aged donors did.

The sequenced sample was blood. The sequence was collected from a man aged 18 to 35 in good health. The V call is TRBV2, the J call TRBJ2-5; D remains ambiguous. The J call may not be correct, given that the DNA end is closer to TRBJ2-7. The CDR3, as DNA: TGTGCCAGCATGGAGTCCACTTCCTACGAGCAGTACTTC. Translation: CASMESTSYEQYF.